The present entry profiles one T cell receptor beta chain with its context. Per germline, CDR1 SGHDT and CDR2 YYEEEE. CDR3 size: 14 residues. Germline trimming cut 4 bases from V and 4 bases from J; bases unmatched to any gene: 4. These data come from a study of T cells after yellow fever vaccination. TCRdb reprocessed the 5' RACE reads via MiXCR and lists one record per CDR3 protein. The sample includes under 350,000 distinct CDR3 sequences, roughly 4% of them seen just once. This TCR derives from a young man who received the YFV17D yellow fever vaccine. The starting material was PBMCs, obtained 5 days after the yellow fever booster vaccination. The rearrangement joins TRBV5-6 to TRBJ1-2; 10 bases match TRBD1. The CDR3 here is CASSLRDRGYGYTF. The CDR3 nucleotides read TGTGCCAGCAGCCTCCGGGACAGGGGCTATGGCTACACCTTC.